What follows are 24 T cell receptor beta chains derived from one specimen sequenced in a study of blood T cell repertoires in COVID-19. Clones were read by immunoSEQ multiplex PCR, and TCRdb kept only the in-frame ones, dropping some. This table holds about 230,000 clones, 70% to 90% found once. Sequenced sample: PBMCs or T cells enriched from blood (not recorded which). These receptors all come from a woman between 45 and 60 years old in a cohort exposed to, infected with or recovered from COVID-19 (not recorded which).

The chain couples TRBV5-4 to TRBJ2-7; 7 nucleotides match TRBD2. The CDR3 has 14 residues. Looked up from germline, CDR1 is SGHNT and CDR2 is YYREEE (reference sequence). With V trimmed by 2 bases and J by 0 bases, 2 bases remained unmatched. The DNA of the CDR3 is TGTGCCAGCAGCTTTGGCGGGGGCTCCTACGAGCAGTACTTC. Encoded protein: CASSFGGGSYEQYF. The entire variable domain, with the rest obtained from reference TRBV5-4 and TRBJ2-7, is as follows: ETGVTQSPTHLIKTRGQQVTLRCSSQSGHNTVSWYQQALGQGPQFIFQYYREEENGRGNFPPRFSGLQFPNYSSELNVNALELDDSALYLCASSFGGGSYEQYFGPGTRLTVT.

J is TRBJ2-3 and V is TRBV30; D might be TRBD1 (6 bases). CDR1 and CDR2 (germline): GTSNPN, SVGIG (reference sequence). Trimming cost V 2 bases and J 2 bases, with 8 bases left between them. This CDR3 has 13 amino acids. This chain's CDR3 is CAWSLGATDTQYF. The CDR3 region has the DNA TGTGCCTGGAGTTTGGGGGCCACAGATACGCAGTATTTT.

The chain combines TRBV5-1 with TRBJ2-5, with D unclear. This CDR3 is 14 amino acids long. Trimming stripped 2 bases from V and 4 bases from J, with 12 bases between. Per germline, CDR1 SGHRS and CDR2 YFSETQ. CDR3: CASSLEPNRETQYF. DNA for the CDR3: TGCGCCAGCAGCTTAGAACCAAACAGAGAGACCCAGTACTTC.

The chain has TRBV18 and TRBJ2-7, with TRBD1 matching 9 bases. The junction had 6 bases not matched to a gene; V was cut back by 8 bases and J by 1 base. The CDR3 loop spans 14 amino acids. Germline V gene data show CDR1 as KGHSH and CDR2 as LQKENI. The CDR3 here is CASRRDRESYEQYF. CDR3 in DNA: TGTGCCAGCCGCAGGGACAGGGAATCCTACGAGCAGTACTTC.

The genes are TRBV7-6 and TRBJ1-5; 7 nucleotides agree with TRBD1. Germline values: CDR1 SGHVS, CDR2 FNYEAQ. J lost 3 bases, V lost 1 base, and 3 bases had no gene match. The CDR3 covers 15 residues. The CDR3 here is CASSLGQGYNQPQHF. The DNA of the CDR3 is TGTGCCAGCAGCTTAGGACAGGGTTACAATCAGCCCCAGCATTTT.

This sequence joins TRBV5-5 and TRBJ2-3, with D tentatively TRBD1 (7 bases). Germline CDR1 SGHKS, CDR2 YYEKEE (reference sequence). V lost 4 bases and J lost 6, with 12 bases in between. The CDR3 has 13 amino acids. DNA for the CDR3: TGTGCCAGCAGCCCAGGGGGGACGGATACGCAGTATTTT. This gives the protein CASSPGGTDTQYF.

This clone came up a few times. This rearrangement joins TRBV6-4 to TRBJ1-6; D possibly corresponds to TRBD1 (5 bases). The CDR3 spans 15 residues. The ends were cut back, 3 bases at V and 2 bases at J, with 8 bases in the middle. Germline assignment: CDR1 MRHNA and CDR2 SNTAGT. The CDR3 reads CASSERGAYNSPLHF. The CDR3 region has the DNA TGTGCCAGCAGTGAGCGGGGGGCCTATAATTCACCCCTCCACTTT.

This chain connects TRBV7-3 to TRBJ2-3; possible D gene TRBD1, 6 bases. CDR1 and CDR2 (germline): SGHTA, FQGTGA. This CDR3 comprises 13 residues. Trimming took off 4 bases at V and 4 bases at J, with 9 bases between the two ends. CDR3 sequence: CASSSGAPDTQYF. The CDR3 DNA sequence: TGTGCCAGCAGCTCAGGGGCCCCAGATACGCAGTATTTT.

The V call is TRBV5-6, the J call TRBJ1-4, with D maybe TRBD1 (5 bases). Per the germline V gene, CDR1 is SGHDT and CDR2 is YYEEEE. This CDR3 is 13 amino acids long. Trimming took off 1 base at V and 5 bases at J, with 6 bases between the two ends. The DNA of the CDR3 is TGTGCCAGCAGCTTGACAGGCAATGAAAAACTGTTTTTT. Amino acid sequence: CASSLTGNEKLFF.

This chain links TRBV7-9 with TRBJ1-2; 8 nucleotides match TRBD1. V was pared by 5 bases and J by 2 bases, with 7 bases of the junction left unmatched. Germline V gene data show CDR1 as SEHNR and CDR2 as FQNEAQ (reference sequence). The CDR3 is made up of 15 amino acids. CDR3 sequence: CASSLGQGGNYGYTF. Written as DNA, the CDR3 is TGTGCCAGCAGCCTTGGACAGGGCGGAAACTATGGCTACACCTTC.

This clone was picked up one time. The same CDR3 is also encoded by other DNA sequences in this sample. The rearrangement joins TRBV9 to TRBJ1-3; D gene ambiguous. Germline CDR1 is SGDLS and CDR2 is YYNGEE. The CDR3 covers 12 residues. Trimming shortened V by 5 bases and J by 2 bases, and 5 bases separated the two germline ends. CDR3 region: CASRGAGNTIYF. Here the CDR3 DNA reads TGTGCCAGCAGAGGAGCTGGAAACACCATATATTTT.

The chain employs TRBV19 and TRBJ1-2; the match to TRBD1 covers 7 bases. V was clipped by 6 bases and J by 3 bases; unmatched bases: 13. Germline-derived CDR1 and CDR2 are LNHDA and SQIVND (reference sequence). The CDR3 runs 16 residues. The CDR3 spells CASRTATGQAYYGYTF. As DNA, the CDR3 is TGTGCCAGTAGAACTGCGACCGGACAGGCTTACTATGGCTACACCTTC.

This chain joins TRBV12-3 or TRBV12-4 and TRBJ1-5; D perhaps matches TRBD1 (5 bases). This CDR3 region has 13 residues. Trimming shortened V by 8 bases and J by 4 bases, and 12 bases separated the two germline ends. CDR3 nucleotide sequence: TGTGCCAGCGCGGGACGGATTAATCAGCCCCAGCATTTT. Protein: CASAGRINQPQHF.

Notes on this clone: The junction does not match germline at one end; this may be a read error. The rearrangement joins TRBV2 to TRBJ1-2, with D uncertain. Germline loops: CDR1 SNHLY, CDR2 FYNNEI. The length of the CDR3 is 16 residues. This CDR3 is CASIELGPTTNYGYTF. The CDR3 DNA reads TGTGCCAGCATTGAATTGGGCCCGACTACTAACTATGGCTACACCTTC.

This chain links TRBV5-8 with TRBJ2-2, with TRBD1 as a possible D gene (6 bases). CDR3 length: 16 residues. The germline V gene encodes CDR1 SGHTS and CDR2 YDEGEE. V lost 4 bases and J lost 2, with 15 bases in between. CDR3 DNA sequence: TGTGCCAGCAGCATCTTCCGGACAGCAAACACCGGGGAGCTGTTTTTT. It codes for CASSIFRTANTGELFF.

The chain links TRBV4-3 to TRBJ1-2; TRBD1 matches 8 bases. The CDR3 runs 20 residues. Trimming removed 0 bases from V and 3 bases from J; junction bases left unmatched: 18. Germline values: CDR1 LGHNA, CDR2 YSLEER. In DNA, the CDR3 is TGCGCCAGCAGCCAAGATGCTACCTGGGCAGCGACAGGGGAGGACTATGGCTACACCTTC. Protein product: CASSQDATWAATGEDYGYTF.

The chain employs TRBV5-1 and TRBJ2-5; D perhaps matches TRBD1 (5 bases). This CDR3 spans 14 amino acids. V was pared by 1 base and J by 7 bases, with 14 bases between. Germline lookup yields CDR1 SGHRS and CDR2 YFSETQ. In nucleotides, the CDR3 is TGCGCCAGCAGCTTGAGTCAGGGCCCAGGGACCCAGTACTTC. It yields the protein CASSLSQGPGTQYF.

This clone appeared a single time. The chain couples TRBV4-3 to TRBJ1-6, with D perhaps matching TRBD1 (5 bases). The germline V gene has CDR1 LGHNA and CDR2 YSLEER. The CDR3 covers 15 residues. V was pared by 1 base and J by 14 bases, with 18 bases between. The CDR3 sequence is CASSQGGTPGFSLHF. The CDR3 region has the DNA TGCGCCAGCAGCCAAGGTGGGACTCCCGGTTTCTCCCTCCACTTT.

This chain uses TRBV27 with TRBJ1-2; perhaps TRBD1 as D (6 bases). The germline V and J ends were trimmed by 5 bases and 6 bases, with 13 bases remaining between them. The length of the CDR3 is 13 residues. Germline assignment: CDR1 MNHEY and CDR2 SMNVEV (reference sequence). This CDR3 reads CASSVTGMDGYTF. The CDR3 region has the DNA TGTGCCAGCAGTGTTACAGGGATGGATGGCTACACCTTC.

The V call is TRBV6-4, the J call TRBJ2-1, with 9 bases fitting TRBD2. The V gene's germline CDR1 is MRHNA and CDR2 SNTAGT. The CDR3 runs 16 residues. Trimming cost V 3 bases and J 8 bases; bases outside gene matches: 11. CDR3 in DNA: TGTGCCAGCAGTGAGGCGGGGGGGCCCTTCTCGGATGAGCAGTTCTTC. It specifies CASSEAGGPFSDEQFF.

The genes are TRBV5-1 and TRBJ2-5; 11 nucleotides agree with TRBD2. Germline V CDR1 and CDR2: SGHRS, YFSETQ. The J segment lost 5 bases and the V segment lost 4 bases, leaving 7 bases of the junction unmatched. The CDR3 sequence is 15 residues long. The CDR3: CASSPRLAGYETQYF. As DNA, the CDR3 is TGCGCCAGCAGCCCCAGACTAGCGGGGTACGAGACCCAGTACTTC.

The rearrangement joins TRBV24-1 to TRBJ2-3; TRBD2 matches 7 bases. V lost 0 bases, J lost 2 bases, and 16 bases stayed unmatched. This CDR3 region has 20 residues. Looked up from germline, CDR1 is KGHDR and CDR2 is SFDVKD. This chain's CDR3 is CATSDLPGGSSGQNTDTQYF. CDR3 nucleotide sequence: TGTGCCACCAGTGATTTGCCCGGGGGTTCTAGCGGACAAAACACAGATACGCAGTATTTT.

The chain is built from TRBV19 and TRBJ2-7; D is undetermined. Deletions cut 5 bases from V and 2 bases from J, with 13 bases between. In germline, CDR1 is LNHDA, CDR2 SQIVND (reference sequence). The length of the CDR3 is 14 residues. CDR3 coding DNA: TGTGCCAGTAGTCCCTCCCCGGAGACCTACGAGCAGTACTTC. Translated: CASSPSPETYEQYF.

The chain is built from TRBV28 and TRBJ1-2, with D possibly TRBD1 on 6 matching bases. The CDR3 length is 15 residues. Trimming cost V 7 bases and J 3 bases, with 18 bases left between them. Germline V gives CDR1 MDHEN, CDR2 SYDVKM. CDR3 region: CASNPGGLVHYGYTF. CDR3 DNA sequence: TGTGCCAGCAATCCCGGGGGGCTTGTCCACTATGGCTACACCTTC.